The TCR beta chain under discussion was sequenced for a study of control samples from healthy donors and cancer patients. The sample holds a few counts of this clone. Data came from immunoSEQ multiplex PCR; TCRdb stores just in-frame clones and leaves some out. This table has tens of thousands of clones, about 91% appearing once. Germline assignment: CDR1 SGHDT and CDR2 YYEEEE. The V gene lost 1 base and the J gene lost 2 bases, with 13 bases spanning the gap. The CDR3 spans 17 residues. The sample consisted of blood. The receptor comes from a man aged 50 or older in good health. This chain uses TRBV5-6 with TRBJ2-6; D might be TRBD1 or TRBD2, each matching 5 bases. CDR3 nucleotide sequence: TGTGCCAGCAGCTTGATGGTGGGACGGCCTGGGGCCAACGTCCTGACTTTC. Its protein product is CASSLMVGRPGANVLTF.